The 20 T cell receptor beta chains below were found in one sample sequenced in a study of early T cells in non-severe SARS-CoV-2 infection (dated by TCRdb to the early 2020s). Receptors were amplified or captured by 5' RACE. For sequencing, a NextSeq 500 was employed. Using fastp trimming at Q25 and MiXCR clonotype assembly, TCRdb reanalyzed the public sequencing data and kept in-frame beta chains. Every entry covers one CDR3 protein and lists the most common genes and DNA from its rows. The sample table holds approximately 110,000 distinct CDR3 sequences, of which about 15% were seen once. The ten largest clonotypes hold around a fifth of the sample. Sequenced: whole blood. The receptors stem from an adult who was a healthcare worker with PCR-confirmed SARS-CoV-2 infection or an uninfected control (not recorded which).

This clonotype was found a few times. The rearrangement links TRBV15 to TRBJ1-4, with TRBD1 matching 8 bases. Germline CDR1 LNHNV, CDR2 YYDKDF (reference sequence). The CDR3 covers 18 residues. V trimming: 1 base; J trimming: 8 bases; junction bases outside the gene matches: 15. CDR3 in amino acids: CATSRGSGQVGGGEKLFF. The CDR3 coding sequence is TGTGCCACCAGCAGAGGTTCGGGACAGGTTGGAGGAGGGGAAAAACTGTTTTTT.

The J gene is TRBJ1-1, the V gene TRBV20-1, with D unclear. Germline-derived CDR1 and CDR2 are DFQATT and SNEGSKA (reference sequence). V was cut by 3 bases and J by 7 bases, with 0 bases left in between. There are 8 residues in the CDR3. CDR3 nucleotides: TGCAGTGCTAGTGAAGCTTTCTTT. Translated: CSASEAFF.

This sequence joins TRBV18 and TRBJ2-5; no clear D gene. CDR1 KGHSH and CDR2 LQKENI come from the germline V gene. V gave up 0 bases and J gave up 5 bases, with 4 bases separating them. CDR3 length equals 12 residues. In DNA, the CDR3 is TGTGCCAGCTCACCACCGGCGGAGACCCAGTACTTC. It specifies CASSPPAETQYF.

The CDR3 reads CSVWGESGYTF. For the CDR3, the DNA is TGCAGCGTTTGGGGAGAGAGTGGCTACACCTTC. This chain connects TRBV29-1 to TRBJ1-2; D is uncertain. V lost 5 bases and J 7 bases, leaving 11 bases between the germline ends. The CDR3 contains 11 residues. Germline loops: CDR1 SQVTM, CDR2 ANQGSEA. The full variable domain, in which reference TRBV29-1 and TRBJ1-2 provide the parts outside the CDR3, is SAVISQKPSRDICQRGTSLTIQCQVDSQVTMMFWYRQQPGQSLTLIATANQGSEATYESGFVIDKFPISRPNLTFSTLTVSNMSPEDSSIYLCSVWGESGYTFGSGTRLTVV.

Only a few counts were recorded for this clonotype. The chain links TRBV6-2 or TRBV6-3 to TRBJ1-4; 7 bases line up with TRBD1. The CDR3 spans 15 residues. V lost 4 bases and J lost 4; bases outside the gene matches: 6. Germline V gene sequence: CDR1 MNHEY, CDR2 SVGEGT. CDR3 sequence reads: CASSSTDRINEKLFF. CDR3 nucleotides: TGTGCCAGCAGTTCAACGGACAGGATTAATGAAAAACTGTTTTTT.

The chain couples TRBV7-9 to TRBJ2-3; 9 nucleotides agree with TRBD2. Germline trimming cut 0 bases from V and 5 bases from J; bases unmatched to any gene: 9. The CDR3 is 17 amino acids. CDR1 SEHNR and CDR2 FQNEAQ come from the germline V gene (reference sequence). The CDR3 reads CASSLAAGGISGDTQYF. The CDR3 nucleotides read TGTGCCAGCAGCTTAGCAGCGGGGGGCATCTCCGGAGATACGCAGTATTTT.

The gene calls are TRBV20-1 and TRBJ1-6; TRBD1 might be the D (6 bases). The CDR3 totals 14 residues. The germline V gene encodes CDR1 DFQATT and CDR2 SNEGSKA (reference sequence). Trimming left V 3 bases short and J 7 bases short, with 13 bases between. CDR3 bases: TGCAGTGCTAGGGACAGAAGGGGGAATTCACCCCTCCACTTT. Amino acids: CSARDRRGNSPLHF.

The chain has TRBV3-1 and TRBJ2-1; 8 nucleotides align to TRBD1. Unmatched junction bases numbered 5, after V lost 4 bases and J lost 6 bases. The CDR3 consists of 14 residues. The germline gives CDR1 LGHDT, CDR2 YNNKEL (reference sequence). The CDR3 sequence: CASSPGQAGNEQFF. The CDR3 region has the DNA TGTGCCAGCAGCCCGGGACAGGCGGGCAATGAGCAGTTCTTC.

The chain carries TRBV9 and TRBJ2-3; D not resolved. The germline V and J ends were trimmed by 0 bases and 5 bases, with 4 bases remaining between them. Germline CDR1 is SGDLS and CDR2 is YYNGEE. This CDR3 has 12 amino acids. In nucleotides, the CDR3 is TGTGCCAGCAGCGTAGAAAAAGATACGCAGTATTTT. Protein: CASSVEKDTQYF.

This clonotype was seen a handful of times. The J gene is TRBJ2-2, the V gene TRBV12-3 or TRBV12-4, with D maybe TRBD2 (5 bases). CDR3 size: 13 residues. Trimming stripped 7 bases from V and 5 bases from J, with 11 bases between. The CDR3 region has the DNA TGTGCCAGCAATACGGGATCAACCGGGGAGCTGTTTTTT. It codes for CASNTGSTGELFF.

V gene TRBV29-1 combines with J gene TRBJ2-7; D remains unclear. The CDR3 is 11 amino acids. CDR1 is SQVTM, CDR2 ANQGSEA, per germline. V was pared by 3 bases and J by 6 bases, with 9 bases between. CDR3 residues: CSVDSRGEQYF. CDR3 nucleotides: TGCAGCGTTGATAGCAGAGGCGAGCAGTACTTC.

This clonotype was observed a handful of times. The chain links TRBV5-1 to TRBJ2-7; 8 bases fit TRBD1. Germline trimming cut 4 bases from V and 4 bases from J; bases unmatched to any gene: 19. This CDR3 contains 18 residues. Germline loops: CDR1 SGHRS, CDR2 YFSETQ. CDR3 sequence reads: CASSPGEPGQAWTYEQYF. As DNA, the CDR3 is TGCGCCAGCAGCCCTGGAGAACCGGGACAGGCCTGGACTTACGAGCAGTACTTC. Drawing the rest from reference TRBV5-1 and TRBJ2-7, the complete variable domain is KAGVTQTPRYLIKTRGQQVTLSCSPISGHRSVSWYQQTPGQGLQFLFEYFSETQRNKGNFPGRFSGRQFSNSRSEMNVSTLELGDSALYLCASSPGEPGQAWTYEQYFGPGTRLTVT.

This clonotype was detected many times. The CDR3 is CASRRTLNTEAFF. CDR3 nucleotide sequence: TGCGCCAGCAGAAGGACGCTCAACACTGAAGCTTTCTTT. This chain links TRBV5-1 with TRBJ1-1; unclear D gene. Germline CDR1 SGHRS, CDR2 YFSETQ. V dropped 5 bases and J dropped 2 bases, with 10 bases sitting between them. The CDR3 has 13 amino acids.

This clonotype was counted between two and nine times. J is TRBJ1-5 and V is TRBV4-1; TRBD1 might be the D (5 bases). V lost 5 bases, J lost 4 bases, and 9 bases lay in between. Germline V gene lookup returns CDR1 MGHRA and CDR2 YSYEKL. The CDR3 contains 13 residues. The CDR3 sequence is CASSDRRNQPQHF. DNA of the CDR3: TGCGCCAGCAGCGACAGAAGAAATCAGCCCCAGCATTTT.

This clonotype was detected ten times or more. V is TRBV29-1 and J is TRBJ2-5, with 8 bases lining up with TRBD2. V lost 6 bases and J lost 1; bases outside the gene matches: 13. Germline CDR1 is SQVTM and CDR2 is ANQGSEA. The CDR3 loop spans 16 amino acids. CDR3 nucleotide sequence: TGCAGCGTGGGCTTCGCGGCGGGGGGCACCCAAGAGACCCAGTACTTC. Translating it yields CSVGFAAGGTQETQYF.

This clonotype was seen a handful of times. V gene TRBV6-6 combines with J gene TRBJ2-7; 8 bases agree with TRBD2. The ends lost 7 bases at V and 0 bases at J; junction bases unmatched: 5. Germline V gives CDR1 MNHNY, CDR2 SVGAGI (reference sequence). CDR3 length equals 14 residues. CDR3 in DNA: TGTGCCAGCAACAGCGGGGGTAGCTCCTACGAGCAGTACTTC. It encodes CASNSGGSSYEQYF.

This clonotype was found a few times. V usage is TRBV12-3 or TRBV12-4 and J usage is TRBJ2-1, with D perhaps matching TRBD2 (6 bases). CDR3 length: 15 residues. Trimming cost V 6 bases and J 6 bases, with 18 bases left between them. This CDR3 is CASSSAGLPSNEQFF. CDR3 DNA sequence: TGTGCCAGCAGCTCCGCGGGACTCCCCTCCAATGAGCAGTTCTTC.

The rearrangement links TRBV5-1 to TRBJ2-2; 7 bases are shared with TRBD1. Germline loops: CDR1 SGHRS, CDR2 YFSETQ. Trimming took 4 bases from V and 1 from J; bases not matched to a gene: 7. This CDR3 region has 16 residues. CDR3 residues: CASSHLTGQNTGELFF. The CDR3 bases are TGCGCCAGCAGCCATTTGACAGGGCAGAACACCGGGGAGCTGTTTTTT.

The CDR3 nucleotides read TGTGCCAGCACCTATCAAAACGGGCGATCTGAAGCTTTCTTT. This codes for CASTYQNGRSEAFF. The chain carries TRBV11-1 and TRBJ1-1; D remains unclear. CDR1 SGHAT and CDR2 FQDESV come from the germline V gene (reference sequence). The CDR3 loop spans 14 amino acids. The germline V and J ends were trimmed by 7 bases and 6 bases, with 18 bases remaining between them.

This clonotype turned up a few times. This sequence joins TRBV2 and TRBJ2-3; D might be TRBD1 or TRBD2, each matching 5 bases. Germline CDR1 and CDR2: SNHLY and FYNNEI. CDR3 length: 13 residues. V was shortened by 7 bases and J by 2 bases, with 10 bases between the two germline ends. CDR3 in amino acids: CASIRDDTDTQYF. The CDR3 DNA sequence: TGTGCCAGCATCCGGGACGACACAGATACGCAGTATTTT.